A selection of T cell receptor beta chains follows, all from one sample in a study of identical twins. TCRdb fed the 5' RACE reads into MiXCR, producing one record per CDR3 protein. This sample yields some 630,000 distinct CDR3 sequences, of which around 7.5% are seen a single time; 1.5% to 2% belongs to the top ten. Separately, the same data were catalogued under a study of yellow fever vaccine responses in identical twins.

The specimen sequenced was PBMCs. The receptors stem from a woman younger than 30 in good health. Both conserved end residues are part of each CDR3. Fields, in order: CDR3 length, V gene, clone size, J gene, D gene, CDR3 protein, CDR3 DNA. A D gene is named only where the DNA matches it firmly. Only part of the rows carry a size: once, few, many, or a class if the clone is expanded.

>13|TRBV29-1|many|TRBJ1-5|NA
CSARSGGNQPQHF
TGCAGCGCCCGCTCTGGTGGCAATCAGCCCCAGCATTTT
>15|TRBV28|few|TRBJ2-1|NA
CASSFSQGLDNEQFF
TGTGCCAGCAGTTTCTCGCAGGGACTCGACAATGAGCAGTTCTTC
>11|TRBV20-1|few|TRBJ2-1|NA
CSAPVWGEQFF
TGCAGTGCTCCCGTATGGGGGGAGCAGTTCTTC
>13|TRBV20-1|NA|TRBJ1-1|TRBD1
CSAQGQPNTEAFF
TGCAGTGCACAGGGACAGCCGAACACTGAAGCTTTCTTT
>14|TRBV28|many|TRBJ1-4|NA
CASSLPGGKEKLFF
TGTGCCAGCAGTTTACCCGGGGGCAAGGAAAAACTGTTTTTT
>16|TRBV7-2|NA|TRBJ2-1|TRBD1
CASSPTRDRGHSEQFF
TGTGCCAGCAGCCCTACCCGGGACAGGGGGCACAGTGAGCAGTTCTTC
>15|TRBV12-3/TRBV12-4|few|TRBJ2-1|NA
CASSRGAPSYNEQFF
TGTGCCAGCAGTAGAGGGGCCCCCTCCTACAATGAGCAGTTCTTC
>17|TRBV5-5|NA|TRBJ1-4|NA
CASSLGVVTATNEKLFF
TGTGCCAGCAGCTTGGGGGTAGTCACTGCAACTAATGAAAAACTGTTTTTT
>13|TRBV20-1|many|TRBJ2-5|NA
CSARGTAKETQYF
TGCAGTGCTAGAGGGACGGCAAAAGAGACCCAGTACTTC
>16|TRBV10-3|many|TRBJ2-3|TRBD2
CAISELAGARTDTQYF
TGTGCCATCAGTGAGTTAGCGGGGGCCCGCACAGATACGCAGTATTTT